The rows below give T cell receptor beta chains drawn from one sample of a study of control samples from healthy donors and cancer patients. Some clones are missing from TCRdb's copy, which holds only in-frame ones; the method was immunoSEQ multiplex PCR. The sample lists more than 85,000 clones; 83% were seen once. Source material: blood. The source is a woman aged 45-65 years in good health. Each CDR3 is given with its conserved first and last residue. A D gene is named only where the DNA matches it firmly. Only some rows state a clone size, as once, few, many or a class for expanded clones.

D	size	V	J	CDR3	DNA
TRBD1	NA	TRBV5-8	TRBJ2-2	CASSLRGRVGELFF	TGTGCCAGCAGCTTAAGGGGGCGAGTCGGGGAGCTGTTTTTT
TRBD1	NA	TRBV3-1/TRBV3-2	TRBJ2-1	CASSLGQGNEQFF	TGTGCCAGCAGCCTCGGACAGGGGAATGAGCAGTTCTTC
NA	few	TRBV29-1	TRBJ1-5	CSVEEGSNQPQHF	TGCAGCGTTGAAGAGGGGAGTAATCAGCCCCAGCATTTT
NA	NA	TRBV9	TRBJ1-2	CASSVDGLNYGYTF	TGTGCCAGCAGCGTAGATGGCTTAAACTATGGCTACACCTTC
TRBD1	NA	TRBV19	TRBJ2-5	CASSRTGEVKTQYF	TGTGCCAGTAGTAGGACAGGGGAGGTAAAGACCCAGTACTTC
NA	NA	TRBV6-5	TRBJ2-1	CASKYGRGSYNEQFF	TGTGCCAGCAAATATGGTAGGGGCTCCTACAATGAGCAGTTCTTC
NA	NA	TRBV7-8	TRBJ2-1	CASSYTVRNEQFF	TGTGCCAGCAGCTATACTGTCAGGAATGAGCAGTTCTTC
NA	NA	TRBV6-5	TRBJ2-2	CASRQWRATGELFF	TGTGCCAGCAGACAGTGGCGGGCCACCGGGGAGCTGTTTTTT
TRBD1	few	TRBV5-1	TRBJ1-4	CASSLHRGNQEKLFF	TGCGCCAGCAGCTTGCACAGGGGAAATCAAGAAAAACTGTTTTTT
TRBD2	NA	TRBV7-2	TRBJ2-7	CASRWTSGSVGNEQYF	TGTGCCAGCAGATGGACTAGCGGGAGTGTAGGAAACGAGCAGTACTTC
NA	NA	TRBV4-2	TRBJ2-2	CASSQGTIYTGELFF	TGTGCCAGCAGCCAAGGGACTATCTACACCGGGGAGCTGTTTTTT
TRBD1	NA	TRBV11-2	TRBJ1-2	CASSPDRGFWYGYTF	TGTGCCAGCAGCCCCGACAGGGGGTTTTGGTATGGCTACACCTTC
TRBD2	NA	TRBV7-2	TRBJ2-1	CASSLFITGGTLKINEQFF	TGTGCCAGCAGCTTATTTATAACGGGGGGAACCCTTAAGATCAATGAGCAGTTCTTC
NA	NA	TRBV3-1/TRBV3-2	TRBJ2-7	CASSQDRQHVPYEQYF	TGTGCCAGCAGCCAAGATCGGCAACACGTCCCCTACGAGCAGTACTTC
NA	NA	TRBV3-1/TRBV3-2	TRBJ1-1	CASSQAGQRNTEAFF	TGTGCCAGCAGCCAAGCCGGACAGAGGAACACTGAAGCTTTCTTT
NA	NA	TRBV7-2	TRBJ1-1	CASSLAGKAEAFF	TGTGCCAGCAGCTTAGCGGGTAAGGCTGAAGCTTTCTTT
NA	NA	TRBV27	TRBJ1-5	CASSLRGATNQPQHF	TGTGCCAGCAGTTTAAGGGGGGCTACCAATCAGCCCCAGCATTTT
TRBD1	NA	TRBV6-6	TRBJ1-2	CASRDTGGYGYTF	TGTGCCAGCCGCGATACAGGGGGCTATGGCTACACCTTC
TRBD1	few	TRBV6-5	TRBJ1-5	CASSQDRNQPQHF	TGTGCCAGCAGTCAGGACAGGAATCAGCCCCAGCATTTT
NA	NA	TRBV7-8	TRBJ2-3	CASSFYNSGGTDTQYF	TGTGCCAGCAGCTTTTATAACTCCGGGGGCACAGATACGCAGTATTTT
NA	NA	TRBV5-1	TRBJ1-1	CASSLFGFRNEAFF	TGCGCCAGCAGCTTGTTCGGGTTCAGAAATGAAGCTTTCTTT
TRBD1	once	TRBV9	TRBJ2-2	CASSRTGANTGELFF	TGTGCCAGCAGCAGGACAGGGGCAAACACCGGGGAGCTGTTTTTT
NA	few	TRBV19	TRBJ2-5	CASSIGAGAVQETQYF	TGTGCCAGTAGTATAGGAGCAGGGGCGGTCCAAGAGACCCAGTACTTC
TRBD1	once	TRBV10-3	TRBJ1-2	CAISESNSGTTSGRGLNGYTF	TGTGCCATCAGTGAGTCGAATTCAGGAACTACCAGCGGCAGGGGGCTAAATGGCTACACCTTC